What follows is one T cell receptor beta chain and its context. The antigen is not known. The data were taken from a study of early stage breast cancer tumors. Study as a whole: Most invasive tumors, about 80% of the 16, were ER+/PR+/HER2-. Whole-study results and caveats: Comparing each tissue with blood distinguished tumor from normal in about 90% of the 16 patients.

Germline values: CDR1 KGHSH, CDR2 LQKENI. The V end was cut by 5 bases, the J end by 1 base, with 16 bases between. The CDR3 is 16 amino acids. The data were produced by immunoSEQ multiplex PCR, yet TCRdb's version contains in-frame clones alone and is incomplete. The table includes some 8,000 clones, around 77% detected once. Often about 90-330 mg of normal breast tissue was needed for DNA. Sequenced material: normal breast tissue next to the tumor. This receptor was identified in a person between 60 and 70 years old with breast cancer. The V and J genes are TRBV18 and TRBJ2-3, with no clear D. The CDR3 here is CASSRPRLIRTDTQYF. The CDR3 DNA sequence: TGTGCCAGCTCAAGACCCCGCCTTATACGCACAGATACGCAGTATTTT.